The rows below give T cell receptor beta chains drawn from one sample of a study of molecular identifiers for immune sequencing clone quantification. TCRdb reprocessed the PCR reads via MiXCR and lists one record per CDR3 protein. Counted here are around 470,000 distinct CDR3 sequences, roughly 25% occurring once; the ten biggest clones make up about 0.75%. The specimen sequenced was naive CD8+ T cells from blood, with Jurkat cell RNA spiked in. These receptors were collected from a human donor in good health. Some libraries in this study had Jurkat cell RNA spiked in. Both conserved end residues are trimmed from each CDR3.

V gene,J gene,CDR3 protein
TRBV20-1,TRBJ1-5,SAPSRANQPQH
TRBV4-3,TRBJ2-7,ASSLDGTTHYEQY
TRBV30,TRBJ2-7,AWSISDPVGQY
TRBV20-1,TRBJ2-7,SAREGAYEQY
TRBV7-9,TRBJ2-2,ASSSPRGAANTGELF
TRBV29-1,TRBJ1-1,SVGGPGPDTEAF
TRBV4-1,TRBJ2-7,ASSQAEGVGEQY
TRBV28,TRBJ2-3,ARSFDAGAPPQY
TRBV4-1,TRBJ2-5,ASSQDWGREAQN
TRBV12-5,TRBJ1-5,ASGLVSSRSNQPQH
TRBV2,TRBJ1-4,ASSTSEETNEKLF
TRBV7-9,TRBJ2-7,ASRMDGNSYEQY
TRBV12-3/TRBV12-4,TRBJ2-4,ASSLTVDIQY
TRBV29-1,TRBJ1-1,SGESDTEAF
TRBV4-1,TRBJ2-2,ASSWTASTGELF
TRBV9,TRBJ2-2,ASSVTGAGELF
TRBV29-1,TRBJ2-7,SVEDVGTYEQY
TRBV7-9,TRBJ2-5,ASLAPHGSSETQY
TRBV7-2,TRBJ2-7,ASSLEEGLHEQY
TRBV6-2/TRBV6-3,TRBJ2-7,TSTITTSYEQY
TRBV10-2,TRBJ1-3,ASSESPGNPDTIY
TRBV28,TRBJ2-5,ASSLLAVNQETQY
TRBV9,TRBJ2-7,ASSVGDRVYEQY
TRBV24-1,TRBJ2-3,ATSDTGTGVLDTQY
TRBV13,TRBJ2-5,ASRRGGASEGQETQY
TRBV4-3,TRBJ2-3,ASSQDSGGASDTQY
TRBV27,TRBJ2-7,ASSLVPPALYEQY
TRBV7-2,TRBJ2-3,ASSPWTSGGDTQY
TRBV29-1,TRBJ2-5,SASTGGTETQY
TRBV20-1,TRBJ1-2,SASFLDTINYGYT
TRBV5-6,TRBJ2-1,ASSPPLTSGRSPYNEQC
TRBV30,TRBJ1-2,AWSRSRAGFYGYT
TRBV7-6,TRBJ1-3,ASSTRDRGSGNTIY
TRBV9,TRBJ1-1,ASSVDRVNTEAF
TRBV30,TRBJ1-6,AWSVGQNNSPLH
TRBV20-1,TRBJ2-7,SARIIAGGRYEQY
TRBV12-3/TRBV12-4,TRBJ2-1,ASRYGTSGGNEQF
TRBV29-1,TRBJ2-7,SVVSGYYEQY
TRBV5-6,TRBJ2-6,ASSFRDRLSGANVLT